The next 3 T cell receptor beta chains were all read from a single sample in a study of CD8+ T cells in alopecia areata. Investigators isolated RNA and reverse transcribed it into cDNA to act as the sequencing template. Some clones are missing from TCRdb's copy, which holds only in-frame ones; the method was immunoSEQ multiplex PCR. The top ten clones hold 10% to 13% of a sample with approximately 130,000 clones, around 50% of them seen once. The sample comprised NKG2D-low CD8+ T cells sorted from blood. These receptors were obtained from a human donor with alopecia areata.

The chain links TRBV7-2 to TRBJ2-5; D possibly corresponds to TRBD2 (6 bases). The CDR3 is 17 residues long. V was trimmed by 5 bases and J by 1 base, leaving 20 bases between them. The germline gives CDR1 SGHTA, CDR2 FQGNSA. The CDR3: CASSLYGEATSQETQYF. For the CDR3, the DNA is TGTGCCAGCAGCCTATATGGGGAGGCGACCTCCCAAGAGACCCAGTACTTC.

The CDR3 protein is CSVDGGGTSYEQYF. The CDR3 DNA reads TGCAGCGTTGATGGCGGGGGCACTTCCTACGAGCAGTACTTC. The V gene is TRBV29-1, the J gene TRBJ2-5; D perhaps matches TRBD2 (7 bases). The J call may be incorrect, as the DNA end agrees better with TRBJ2-7. Germline V gene lookup returns CDR1 SQVTM and CDR2 ANQGSEA. This CDR3 is built from 14 residues.

The CDR3 loop is CAWSLETQYF. The CDR3 DNA follows: TGTGCCTGGAGCCTAGAGACCCAGTACTTC. The rearrangement uses TRBV30 and TRBJ2-5, with D unresolved. This CDR3 contains 10 residues. From germline, CDR1 is GTSNPN and CDR2 SVGIG (reference sequence). Deletions cut 3 bases from V and 4 bases from J, with 3 bases between.